What follows is one TCR beta chain and its context. Its antigen is unknown. This sample was taken from a study of T cells in Graves' hyperthyroidism and ophthalmopathy. Study-level results: Model predictions of ophthalmopathy came a median approximately seven months before onset. The majority of expanded thyroid clonotypes above 0.001 also appeared in blood.

V lost 0 bases and J 2 bases, leaving 7 bases between the germline ends. Looked up from germline, CDR1 is LGHDT and CDR2 is YNNKEL (reference sequence). This CDR3 has 15 amino acids. RNA transcripts yielded amplified TCR beta CDR3 regions. First-round RT-PCR of the TCR CDR3 relied on the HTBI primer set. TCRdb passed the multiplex PCR reads through MiXCR, listing each CDR3 protein once. The sample records fewer than 400,000 distinct CDR3 sequences, about 14% being singletons. The chain joins TRBV3-1 to TRBJ2-2, with D hard to call. The sequence was obtained from a man aged 50-60 years with Graves' ophthalmopathy. Sequenced input: blood. CDR3 amino acids: CASSQEGLNTGELFF. The CDR3 DNA follows: TGTGCCAGCAGCCAAGAAGGTCTCAACACCGGGGAGCTGTTTTTT.